These T cell receptor beta chains were read from a single sample in a study of T-cell memory formation after mild COVID-19. TCRdb re-analysed the 5' RACE reads in MiXCR, keeping a single row per CDR3 protein. Of about 200,000 distinct CDR3 sequences detected, approximately 10% appear once; the ten largest clones hold 3.5% to 4%. Sequencing was carried out using PBMCs or a T cell subset sorted from them (not recorded which). The receptors here all came from a man younger than 30 who had mild COVID-19 (a few samples of this study predate the infection). Cell type and time point are not known. Both conserved end residues are part of each CDR3. D genes are given only for firm matches. Clone size appears in some rows only: once, few, many, or a class for an expanded clone.

j_call v_call d_call clone_size cdr3_nt cdr3_aa
TRBJ1-5 TRBV5-1 - many TGCGCCAGCAGCTTGGGGGTCCAGGCGAATCAGCCCCAGCATTTT CASSLGVQANQPQHF
TRBJ2-2 TRBV4-3 - few TGCGCCAGTACTTTTAGCCAGGGAAACACCGGGGAGCTGTTTTTT CASTFSQGNTGELFF
TRBJ1-1 TRBV5-1 TRBD1 - TGCGCCAGCAGCTTGCAGGGGGTCGGTGAAGCTTTCTTT CASSLQGVGEAFF
TRBJ2-1 TRBV7-3 - - TGTGCCAGCAGCTTAAGTGGGGCCTCGAGTGAGCAGTTCTTC CASSLSGASSEQFF
TRBJ2-1 TRBV6-5 TRBD2 - TGTGCCGCCCACGGGGGGAGCTCCTACAATGAGCAGTTCTTC CAAHGGSSYNEQFF
TRBJ1-1 TRBV4-2 TRBD1 - TGTGCCAGCAGCCGGGGGGGGACAGAAAATCTGGCTTTCTTT CASSRGGTENLAFF
TRBJ1-4 TRBV4-3 TRBD1 - TGCGCCAGCAGCCAGGCCCACAGGGGGCGTGATGAAAAACTGTTTTTT CASSQAHRGRDEKLFF
TRBJ2-3 TRBV20-1 TRBD2 many TGCAGTGCTAGAGATCATCTAGCGGTGAAGAATACGCAGTATTTT CSARDHLAVKNTQYF
TRBJ2-1 TRBV4-2 - - TGTGCCAGCAGCCCCTTTGCTAGCCGGGACAATGAGCAGTTCTTC CASSPFASRDNEQFF
TRBJ1-2 TRBV7-6 - - TGTGCCAGCAGCTTGAGTGAGAGCAACTATGGCTACACCTTC CASSLSESNYGYTF
TRBJ2-6 TRBV25-1 - - TGTGCCAGCAGTGAAAGCCCCAACCAGGCCAACGTCCTGACTTTC CASSESPNQANVLTF
TRBJ2-5 TRBV7-2 - many TGTGCCAGCAGCCCAGCCCGGTCGGTTTTGGGAGAGACCCAGTACTTC CASSPARSVLGETQYF
TRBJ2-1 TRBV4-2 TRBD1 few TGTGCCAGCAGCCAAGGGGTAGGGACAGGAGGATACAATGAGCAGTTCTTC CASSQGVGTGGYNEQFF
TRBJ1-2 TRBV25-1 - - TGTGCCAGCAGTGAACTTGCTAACTATGGCTACACCTTC CASSELANYGYTF
TRBJ2-1 TRBV5-1 TRBD2 - TGCGCCAGCAGCTTGGGACTAGCCAATGAGCAGTTCTTC CASSLGLANEQFF
TRBJ2-1 TRBV4-1 TRBD1 few TGCGCCAGCAGGACTCCGGGACAGGGCGTTCGGAACAATGAGCAGTTCTTC CASRTPGQGVRNNEQFF
TRBJ2-1 TRBV29-1 - - TGCAGCGTTGACGGGTTAAGGGGGAAGGGTGAGCAGTTCTTC CSVDGLRGKGEQFF
TRBJ1-2 TRBV5-4 - few TGTGCCGTATCGGGTGAGGGATATGGCTACACCTTC CAVSGEGYGYTF
TRBJ2-5 TRBV6-2/TRBV6-3 - few TGTGCCAGCAGTTACTATGGCGGAACGCAAGAGACCCAGTACTTC CASSYYGGTQETQYF
TRBJ2-5 TRBV29-1 - few TGCAGCGTTCAAAGGACAGAAGAGACCCAGTACTTC CSVQRTEETQYF
TRBJ1-2 TRBV25-1 - many TGTGCCAGCAGTGAAACTGCAGAAGGGGACTATGGCTACACCTTC CASSETAEGDYGYTF
TRBJ2-7 TRBV7-2 TRBD2 - TGTGCCAGCAGCTTAGCAGCGGGGGTCTCCTACGAGCAGTACTTC CASSLAAGVSYEQYF
TRBJ1-4 TRBV5-1 - few TGCGCCAGCAGCCGGGGGCTGGGTAATGAAAAACTGTTTTTT CASSRGLGNEKLFF
TRBJ2-1 TRBV7-2 - few TGTGCCAGCAGCCCGACGGGGGGCGGTGAGCAGTTATTC CASSPTGGGEQLF
TRBJ2-7 TRBV7-6 - many TGTGCCAGCAGCTTATGGGGAGGCAGTTCCTACGAGCAGTACTTC CASSLWGGSSYEQYF
TRBJ2-1 TRBV2 - - TGTGCCAGCAGTGAACGGGGGGCAAGGACCTACAATGAGCAGTTCTTC CASSERGARTYNEQFF
TRBJ2-6 TRBV7-9 - - TGTGCCAGCAGCTTTGAGGGGTTTGTGGCCAACGTCCTGACTTTC CASSFEGFVANVLTF
TRBJ2-3 TRBV6-5 - many TGTGCCAGCAGTTACCGGGAGATAGGGACAGATACGCAGTATTTT CASSYREIGTDTQYF
TRBJ2-2 TRBV6-6 - - TGTGCCAGCACCCCGGTGGGACTCCCGGGCGGCGGGGAGCTGTTTTTT CASTPVGLPGGGELFF
TRBJ2-7 TRBV20-1 - few TGCAGTGCTAGAGGGGGGCCCTACTCCTACGAGCAGTACTTC CSARGGPYSYEQYF
TRBJ2-1 TRBV7-9 - - TGTGCCAGCACCCAACCAGGCTACGGCAATGAGCAGTTCTTC CASTQPGYGNEQFF
TRBJ1-2 TRBV7-2 - - TGTGCCAGCAGTAGAGAGGGGAGCCTAGACAGTAACTATGGCTACACCTTC CASSREGSLDSNYGYTF
TRBJ2-7 TRBV5-1 TRBD1 - TGCGCCAGCAGCTTGGCTGGACAGGGTCAGGGGGCGCAGTACTTC CASSLAGQGQGAQYF
TRBJ2-3 TRBV15 - - TGTGCCACCAGCAGAGATCCCGGTTACACAGATACGCAGTATTTT CATSRDPGYTDTQYF
TRBJ1-4 TRBV6-2/TRBV6-3 - few TGTGCCAGCAGTTACGGAGACTATTCGAAACTGTTTTTT CASSYGDYSKLFF
TRBJ2-3 TRBV7-2 - - TGTGCCAGCAGCCCGTACGGCCCCAGGGGATACACAGATACGCAGTATTTT CASSPYGPRGYTDTQYF
TRBJ1-1 TRBV9 - - TGTGCCAGCAGCCCCGGGGCCCGCAACACTGAAGCTTTCTTT CASSPGARNTEAFF
TRBJ1-4 TRBV3-1 - few TGTGCCAGCAGCCAAGGACTTCAGGAAAAACTGTTTTTT CASSQGLQEKLFF
TRBJ1-1 TRBV12-3/TRBV12-4 TRBD1 few TGTGCCAGCAGTCCTCGGACAGGTTGGAGTTTTAACACTGAAGCTTTCTTT CASSPRTGWSFNTEAFF
TRBJ2-3 TRBV2 - few TGTGCCAGCAGTGTGACAGGAGTTAACACAGATACGCAGTATTTT CASSVTGVNTDTQYF
TRBJ2-7 TRBV25-1 - many TGTGCCAGCAGTGAATGGGGCAGGACCTACGAGCAGTACTTC CASSEWGRTYEQYF
TRBJ2-5 TRBV29-1 - - TGCAGCGTGACGGAATCCCTAGCCCAAGAGACCCAGTACTTC CSVTESLAQETQYF
TRBJ1-2 TRBV7-2 - - TGTGCCAGCAGCTCCCCGCCAGCCCCTCGGTATGGCTACACCTTC CASSSPPAPRYGYTF
TRBJ2-3 TRBV4-1 - few TGCGCCAGCAGCCAAGCCCCTCAGACTAGCACAGATACGCAGTATTTT CASSQAPQTSTDTQYF
TRBJ2-3 TRBV4-3 - many TGCGCCAGCAGCGCGGACAGTTTCACAGATACGCAGTATTTT CASSADSFTDTQYF
TRBJ2-3 TRBV6-2/TRBV6-3 TRBD2 few TGTGCCAGCAGAGGGACTAGCGGGGGGGCCACAGATACGCAGTATTTT CASRGTSGGATDTQYF
TRBJ2-6 TRBV18 TRBD2 few TGTGCCAGCTCACGACCGGGACTAGCGGGGGCAACTGGGGCCAACGTCCTGACTTTC CASSRPGLAGATGANVLTF
TRBJ1-5 TRBV6-1 - - TGTGCCAGCAGTATCCGGCAGGGTGGCAATCAGCCCCAGCATTTT CASSIRQGGNQPQHF
TRBJ2-5 TRBV6-5 - few TGTGCCAGCAGTTCCAGGGTACAAGGGACCCAGTACTTC CASSSRVQGTQYF
TRBJ2-1 TRBV20-1 - - TGCAGTGCTACCATCGGGGGTTCCTACAATGAGCAGTTCTTC CSATIGGSYNEQFF
TRBJ2-3 TRBV5-1 - - TGCGCCAGCAGCATCGACAGCAACACAGATACGCAGTATTTT CASSIDSNTDTQYF
TRBJ2-3 TRBV12-3/TRBV12-4 TRBD2 - TGTGCCAGCACCGTAGGACTAGCGGGGGGGGATACGCAGTATTTT CASTVGLAGGDTQYF
TRBJ2-5 TRBV6-5 TRBD2 few TGTGCCAGCCTCAGGGTAGCGGGGGAAGAGACCCAGTACTTC CASLRVAGEETQYF
TRBJ2-2 TRBV18 - - TGTGCCAGCCACCCTCGATCTGGGAACACCGGGGAGCTGTTTTTT CASHPRSGNTGELFF
TRBJ1-2 TRBV7-2 - many TGTGCCAGCAGCCATTCGAACTATGGCTACACCTTC CASSHSNYGYTF
TRBJ2-3 TRBV12-3/TRBV12-4 - many TGTGCCAGCAGCTCTCGGGGGGATACGCAGTATTTT CASSSRGDTQYF
TRBJ1-1 TRBV4-1 - few TGCGCCAGCAGCCAAGCCATCGATCTATGGACGGCGAACACTGAAGCTTTCTTT CASSQAIDLWTANTEAFF